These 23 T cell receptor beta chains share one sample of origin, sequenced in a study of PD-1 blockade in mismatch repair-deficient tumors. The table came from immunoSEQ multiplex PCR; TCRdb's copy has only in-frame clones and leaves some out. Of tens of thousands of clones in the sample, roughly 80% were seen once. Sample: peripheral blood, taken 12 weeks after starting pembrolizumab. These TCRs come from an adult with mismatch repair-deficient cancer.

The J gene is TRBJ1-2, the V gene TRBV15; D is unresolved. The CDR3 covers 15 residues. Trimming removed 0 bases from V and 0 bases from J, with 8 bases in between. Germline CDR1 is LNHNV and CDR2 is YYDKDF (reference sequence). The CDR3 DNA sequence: TGTGCCACCAGCAGAGAGCGAGGTACTAACTATGGCTACACCTTC. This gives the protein CATSRERGTNYGYTF.

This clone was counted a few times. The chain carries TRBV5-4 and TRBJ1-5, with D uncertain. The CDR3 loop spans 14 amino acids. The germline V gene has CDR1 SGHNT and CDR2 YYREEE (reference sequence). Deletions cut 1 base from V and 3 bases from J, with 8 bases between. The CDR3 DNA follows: TGTGCCAGCAGCTTGAACGGCGTCAATCAGCCCCAGCATTTT. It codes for CASSLNGVNQPQHF.

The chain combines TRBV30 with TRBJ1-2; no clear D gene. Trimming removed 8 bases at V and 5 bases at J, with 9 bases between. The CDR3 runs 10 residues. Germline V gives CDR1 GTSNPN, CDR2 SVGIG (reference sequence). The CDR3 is CAGEGYGYTF. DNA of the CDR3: TGTGCCGGGGAGGGTTATGGCTACACCTTC. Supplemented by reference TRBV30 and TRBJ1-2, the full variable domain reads SQTIHQWPATLVQPVGSPLSLECTVEGTSNPNLYWYRQAAGRGLQLLFYSVGIGQISSEVPQNLSASRPQDRQFILSSKKLLLSDSGFYLCAGEGYGYTFGSGTRLTVV.

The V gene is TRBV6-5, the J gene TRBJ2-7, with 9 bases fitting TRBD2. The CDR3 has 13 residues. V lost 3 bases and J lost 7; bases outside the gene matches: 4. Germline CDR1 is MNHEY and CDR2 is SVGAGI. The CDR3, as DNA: TGTGCCAGCAGTTATTTAGCGGGAGAGGAGCAGTACTTC. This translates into CASSYLAGEEQYF.

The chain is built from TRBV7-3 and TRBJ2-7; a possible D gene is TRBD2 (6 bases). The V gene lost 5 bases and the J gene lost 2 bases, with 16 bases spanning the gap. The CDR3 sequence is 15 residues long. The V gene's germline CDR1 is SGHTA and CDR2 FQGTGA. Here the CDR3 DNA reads TGTGCCAGCAGCGCATGGCCGGGAGCAACCTACGAGCAGTACTTC. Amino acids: CASSAWPGATYEQYF.

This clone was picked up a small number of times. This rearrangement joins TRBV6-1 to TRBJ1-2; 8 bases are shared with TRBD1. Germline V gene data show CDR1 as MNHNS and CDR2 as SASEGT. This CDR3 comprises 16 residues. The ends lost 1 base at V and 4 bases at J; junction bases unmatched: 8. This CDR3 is CASSEEGQGARYGYTF. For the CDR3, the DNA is TGTGCCAGCAGTGAAGAAGGCCAGGGGGCGCGCTATGGCTACACCTTC.

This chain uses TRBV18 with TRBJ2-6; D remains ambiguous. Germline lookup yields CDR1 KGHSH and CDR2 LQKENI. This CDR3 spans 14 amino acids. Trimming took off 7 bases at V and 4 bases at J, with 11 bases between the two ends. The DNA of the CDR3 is TGTGCCAGCTGTCAGTCGCGCGGGGCCAACGTCCTGACTTTC. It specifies CASCQSRGANVLTF.

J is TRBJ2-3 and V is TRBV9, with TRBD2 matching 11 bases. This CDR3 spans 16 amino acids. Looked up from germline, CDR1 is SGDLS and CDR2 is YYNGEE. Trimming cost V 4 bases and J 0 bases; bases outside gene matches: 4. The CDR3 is CASSRGTSGSTDTQYF. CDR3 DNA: TGTGCCAGCAGCCGTGGGACTAGCGGAAGCACAGATACGCAGTATTTT. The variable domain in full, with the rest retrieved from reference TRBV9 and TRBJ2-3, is DSGVTQTPKHLITATGQRVTLRCSPRSGDLSVYWYQQSLDQGLQFLIQYYNGEERAKGNILERFSAQQFPDLHSELNLSSLELGDSALYFCASSRGTSGSTDTQYFGPGTRLTVL.

CDR3 bases: TGTGCCAGCAGCTCGATGGGTTGGACTGAAGCTTTCTTT. It encodes CASSSMGWTEAFF. V is TRBV11-3 and J is TRBJ1-1; D is undetermined. Germline CDR1 is SGHNT and CDR2 is YENEEA. The CDR3 totals 13 residues. The V end lost 4 bases, the J end lost 5 bases, and 11 bases lay between the germline ends.

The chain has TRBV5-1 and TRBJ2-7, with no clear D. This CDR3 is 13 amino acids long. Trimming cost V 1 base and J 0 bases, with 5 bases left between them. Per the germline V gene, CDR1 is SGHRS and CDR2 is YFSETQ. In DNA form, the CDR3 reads TGCGCCAGCAGCTTGCGGGTCTCCTACGAGCAGTACTTC. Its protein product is CASSLRVSYEQYF.

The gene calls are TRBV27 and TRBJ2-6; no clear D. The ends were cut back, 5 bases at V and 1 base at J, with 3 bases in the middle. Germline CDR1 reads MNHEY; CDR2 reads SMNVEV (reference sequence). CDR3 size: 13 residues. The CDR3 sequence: CASSPSGANVLTF. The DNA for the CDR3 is TGTGCCAGCAGTCCGTCTGGGGCCAACGTCCTGACTTTC.

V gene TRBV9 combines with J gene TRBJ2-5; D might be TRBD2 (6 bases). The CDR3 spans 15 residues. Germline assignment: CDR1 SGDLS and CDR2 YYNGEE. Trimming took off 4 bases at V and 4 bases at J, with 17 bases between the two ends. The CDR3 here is CASSHTGRNGETQYF. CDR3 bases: TGTGCCAGCAGCCACACCGGGAGAAATGGAGAGACCCAGTACTTC.

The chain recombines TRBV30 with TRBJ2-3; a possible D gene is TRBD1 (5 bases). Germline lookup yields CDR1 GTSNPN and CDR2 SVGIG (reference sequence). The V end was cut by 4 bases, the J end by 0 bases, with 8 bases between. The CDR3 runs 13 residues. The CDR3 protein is CAWNAGSTDTQYF. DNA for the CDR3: TGTGCCTGGAACGCAGGGAGCACAGATACGCAGTATTTT.

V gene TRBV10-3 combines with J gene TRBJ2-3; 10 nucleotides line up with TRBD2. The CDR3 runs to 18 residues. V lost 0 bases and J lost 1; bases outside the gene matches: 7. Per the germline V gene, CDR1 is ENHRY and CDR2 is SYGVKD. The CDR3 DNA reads TGTGCCATCAGTGAGTCGGCTAGCGGGAGCTCGGGCACAGATACGCAGTATTTT. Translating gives CAISESASGSSGTDTQYF.

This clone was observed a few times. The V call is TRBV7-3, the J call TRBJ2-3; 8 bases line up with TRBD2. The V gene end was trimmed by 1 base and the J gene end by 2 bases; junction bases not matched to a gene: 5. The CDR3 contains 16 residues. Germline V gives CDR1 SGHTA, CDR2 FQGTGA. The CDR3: CASSLNAGGATDTQYF. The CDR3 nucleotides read TGTGCCAGCAGCTTAAATGCGGGAGGCGCCACAGATACGCAGTATTTT.

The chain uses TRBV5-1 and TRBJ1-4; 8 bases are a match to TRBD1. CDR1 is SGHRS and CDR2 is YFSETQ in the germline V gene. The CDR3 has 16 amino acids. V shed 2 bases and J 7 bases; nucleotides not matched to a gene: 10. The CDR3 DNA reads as TGCGCCAGCAGCTTCGACAGGGGCCTACGGGGTGAAAAACTGTTTTTT. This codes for CASSFDRGLRGEKLFF.

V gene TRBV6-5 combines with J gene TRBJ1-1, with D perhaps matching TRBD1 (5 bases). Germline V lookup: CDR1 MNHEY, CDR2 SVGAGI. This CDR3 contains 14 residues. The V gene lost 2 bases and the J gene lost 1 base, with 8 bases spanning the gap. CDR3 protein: CASSYGAENTEAFF. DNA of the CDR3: TGTGCCAGCAGTTACGGGGCCGAGAACACTGAAGCTTTCTTT.

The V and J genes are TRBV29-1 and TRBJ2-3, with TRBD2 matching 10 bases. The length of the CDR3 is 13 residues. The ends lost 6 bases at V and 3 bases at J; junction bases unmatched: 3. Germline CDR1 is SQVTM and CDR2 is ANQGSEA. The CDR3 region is CSVQLAGTDTQYF. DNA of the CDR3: TGCAGCGTCCAACTAGCGGGAACAGATACGCAGTATTTT.

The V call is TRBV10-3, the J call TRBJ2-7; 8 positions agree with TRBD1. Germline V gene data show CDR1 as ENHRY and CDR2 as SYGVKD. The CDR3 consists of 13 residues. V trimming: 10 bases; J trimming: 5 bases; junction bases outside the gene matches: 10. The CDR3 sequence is CATTGGSRDEQYF. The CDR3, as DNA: TGTGCCACCACAGGGGGATCCAGGGACGAGCAGTACTTC.

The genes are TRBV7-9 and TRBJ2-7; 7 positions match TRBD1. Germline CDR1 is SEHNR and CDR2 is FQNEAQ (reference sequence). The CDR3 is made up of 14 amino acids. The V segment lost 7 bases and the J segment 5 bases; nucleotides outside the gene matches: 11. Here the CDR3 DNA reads TGTGCCAGCACCGAATTAAACAGGGGAGACGAGCAGTACTTC. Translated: CASTELNRGDEQYF.

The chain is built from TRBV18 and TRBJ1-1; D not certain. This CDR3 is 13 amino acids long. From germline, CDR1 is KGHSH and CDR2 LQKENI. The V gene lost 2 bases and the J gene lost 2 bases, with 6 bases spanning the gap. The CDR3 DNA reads TGTGCCAGCTCACCAAAGGATAACACTGAAGCTTTCTTT. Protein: CASSPKDNTEAFF.

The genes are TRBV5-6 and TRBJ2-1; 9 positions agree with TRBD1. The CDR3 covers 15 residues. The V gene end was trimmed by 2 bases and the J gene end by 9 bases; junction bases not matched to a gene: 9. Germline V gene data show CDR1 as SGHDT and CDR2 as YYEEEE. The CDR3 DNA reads TGTGCCAGCAGCTTTCCCCGGGACAGGGTCATTGAGCAGTTCTTC. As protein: CASSFPRDRVIEQFF.

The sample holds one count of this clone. The CDR3 DNA is TGTGCCAGCAGTCAAACAGGGGGCGGAGGTGGCTACACCTTC. As protein: CASSQTGGGGGYTF. The V call is TRBV28, the J call TRBJ1-2; 9 bases are shared with TRBD1. Germline CDR1 MDHEN, CDR2 SYDVKM. V gave up 5 bases and J gave up 7 bases; unmatched junction bases: 8. This CDR3 region has 14 residues.